The 18 T cell receptor beta chains below come from one sample, sequenced in a study of blood T cell repertoires in COVID-19. Sequenced by immunoSEQ multiplex PCR; TCRdb stores in-frame clones only, minus some. The sample lists 130,000 to 150,000 clones, around 87% seen once, with more than 1% in the top ten. What was sequenced was PBMCs or T cells enriched from blood (not recorded which). Receptors were obtained from a woman aged 30 to 39 with acute COVID-19.

J is TRBJ1-2 and V is TRBV4-3; D is perhaps TRBD1 (5 bases). Germline loops: CDR1 LGHNA, CDR2 YSLEER. This CDR3 comprises 15 residues. V was clipped by 0 bases and J by 4 bases, with 12 bases between them. CDR3 DNA sequence: TGCGCCAGCAGCCAAGATTCCCAGGGCTTCTATGGCTACACCTTC. It specifies CASSQDSQGFYGYTF.

The gene calls are TRBV5-8 and TRBJ2-7; D is ambiguous. CDR3 size: 15 residues. Germline loops: CDR1 SGHTS, CDR2 YDEGEE. The germline V and J ends were trimmed by 0 bases and 5 bases, with 15 bases remaining between them. CDR3 residues: CASSLAGRGTHEQYF. In nucleotides, the CDR3 is TGTGCCAGCAGCTTGGCCGGCAGAGGAACGCACGAGCAGTACTTC.

The CDR3 DNA is TGTGCCACCAGTGATTCAGGGGGCTACACCTTC. It specifies CATSDSGGYTF. V is TRBV24-1 and J is TRBJ1-2; a weak D match, TRBD1 (5 bases). This CDR3 spans 11 amino acids. The germline V gene encodes CDR1 KGHDR and CDR2 SFDVKD. Trimming stripped 2 bases from V and 8 bases from J, with 5 bases between.

V usage is TRBV19 and J usage is TRBJ1-2; weak D call: TRBD1 (5 bases). This CDR3 contains 16 residues. V lost 6 bases to trimming and J lost 5 bases, with 22 bases between them. CDR1 is LNHDA and CDR2 is SQIVND in the germline V gene (reference sequence). CDR3 DNA: TGTGCCAGTAGATTCAACAGGTTCGGGCCATCATATGGCTACACCTTC. It specifies CASRFNRFGPSYGYTF. Full variable domain (remainder filled in from reference TRBV19 and TRBJ1-2): DGGITQSPKYLFRKEGQNVTLSCEQNLNHDAMYWYRQDPGQGLRLIYYSQIVNDFQKGDIAEGYSVSREKKESFPLTVTSAQKNPTAFYLCASRFNRFGPSYGYTFGSGTRLTVV.

This sequence joins TRBV5-8 and TRBJ1-2; 8 bases are a match to TRBD1. Germline CDR1 is SGHTS and CDR2 is YDEGEE. V shed 4 bases and J 4 bases; nucleotides not matched to a gene: 3. The CDR3 runs to 13 residues. The CDR3 sequence is CASSTGGIYGYTF. Written as DNA, the CDR3 is TGTGCCAGCAGCACAGGGGGAATCTATGGCTACACCTTC. Filled out from reference TRBV5-8 and TRBJ1-2, the complete variable domain reads EAGVTQSPTHLIKTRGQQATLRCSPISGHTSVYWYQQALGLGLQFLLWYDEGEERNRGNFPPRFSGRQFPNYSSELNVNALELEDSALYLCASSTGGIYGYTFGSGTRLTVV.

The V call is TRBV28, the J call TRBJ1-3; 10 positions agree with TRBD1. J lost 3 bases, V lost 5 bases, and 16 bases had no gene match. The CDR3 covers 19 residues. Germline CDR1 and CDR2: MDHEN and SYDVKM. The CDR3 spells CASSHPRERQGAFGNTIYF. For the CDR3, the DNA is TGTGCCAGCAGTCATCCAAGGGAGAGACAGGGGGCGTTTGGAAACACCATATATTTT. The full variable domain, completed using reference TRBV28 and TRBJ1-3, is DVKVTQSSRYLVKRTGEKVFLECVQDMDHENMFWYRQDPGLGLRLIYFSYDVKMKEKGDIPEGYSVSREKKERFSLILESASTNQTSMYLCASSHPRERQGAFGNTIYFGEGSWLTVV.

The V and J genes are TRBV5-1 and TRBJ2-1; 11 nucleotides align to TRBD2. This CDR3 spans 15 amino acids. The germline CDR1 and CDR2 sequences are SGHRS and YFSETQ. V shed 1 base and J 4 bases; nucleotides not matched to a gene: 1. The DNA for the CDR3 is TGCGCCAGCAGCTTGACTAGCGGGGGATACAATGAGCAGTTCTTC. As protein: CASSLTSGGYNEQFF.

J is TRBJ2-1 and V is TRBV18, with 10 bases fitting TRBD2. V shed 6 bases and J 7 bases; nucleotides not matched to a gene: 9. Germline loops: CDR1 KGHSH, CDR2 LQKENI. CDR3 length equals 15 residues. The CDR3 sequence is CASSPLAGARNEQFF. In nucleotides, the CDR3 is TGTGCCAGCTCTCCTCTAGCGGGAGCCCGAAATGAGCAGTTCTTC.

The chain has TRBV29-1 and TRBJ1-1; TRBD1 aligns across 9 bases. The CDR3 is 13 residues long. With 6 bases clipped from V and 9 bases from J, the junction kept 11 bases outside the gene matches. Germline-derived CDR1 and CDR2 are SQVTM and ANQGSEA. CDR3 residues: CSVRAGTGSQAFF. In nucleotides, the CDR3 is TGCAGCGTGCGGGCCGGGACAGGGTCCCAAGCTTTCTTT.

The chain employs TRBV7-2 and TRBJ2-1; 10 positions agree with TRBD2. Unmatched junction bases numbered 7, after V lost 7 bases and J lost 7 bases. This CDR3 spans 14 amino acids. The germline V gene has CDR1 SGHTA and CDR2 FQGNSA. CDR3 sequence (DNA): TGTGCCAGCATCTCTAGCGGGAGAGGTAATGAGCAGTTCTTC. Translating it yields CASISSGRGNEQFF.

V gene TRBV7-9 combines with J gene TRBJ2-7; D is possibly TRBD1 (6 bases). The CDR3 is 14 residues long. Germline V lookup: CDR1 SEHNR, CDR2 FQNEAQ (reference sequence). The V end was cut by 1 base, the J end by 3 bases, with 10 bases between. The chain's CDR3 is CASSLVQGDYEQYF. In DNA, the CDR3 is TGTGCCAGCAGCTTAGTACAGGGAGACTACGAGCAGTACTTC.

The CDR3 spells CASSLPLGGGGNSPLHF. CDR3 DNA: TGTGCCAGCAGTTTACCCTTGGGGGGGGGTGGCAATTCACCCCTCCACTTT. The V call is TRBV28, the J call TRBJ1-6, with D possibly matching TRBD1 (5 bases). Germline V gene lookup returns CDR1 MDHEN and CDR2 SYDVKM. The ends were cut back, 2 bases at V and 7 bases at J, with 18 bases in the middle. The CDR3 spans 17 residues.

The V gene is TRBV15, the J gene TRBJ1-1; the D gene is possibly TRBD1 (5 bases). Germline CDR1 and CDR2: LNHNV and YYDKDF (reference sequence). The length of the CDR3 is 16 residues. V was shortened by 0 bases and J by 6 bases, with 17 bases between the two germline ends. CDR3 DNA: TGTGCCACCAGCAGAGATCCGGCAGGGATTATCTCTGAAGCTTTCTTT. This gives the protein CATSRDPAGIISEAFF.

The chain's CDR3 is CATSDSPGLAGFNEQFF. The CDR3 region has the DNA TGTGCCACCAGTGATTCACCGGGACTAGCGGGCTTCAATGAGCAGTTCTTC. The chain uses TRBV24-1 and TRBJ2-1; 12 bases fit TRBD2. With V trimmed by 2 bases and J by 6 bases, 7 bases remained unmatched. This CDR3 contains 17 residues. The germline CDR1 and CDR2 sequences are KGHDR and SFDVKD.

The rearrangement uses TRBV7-9 and TRBJ1-4; D is undetermined. Trimming pared 5 bases from V and 13 bases from J, leaving 20 bases between. Per the germline V gene, CDR1 is SEHNR and CDR2 is FQNEAQ (reference sequence). The CDR3 totals 14 residues. The CDR3 loop is CASSIGVDGGGLFF. The CDR3 region has the DNA TGTGCCAGCAGCATAGGAGTAGATGGAGGAGGACTGTTTTTT.

This clone appeared once. The V and J genes are TRBV24-1 and TRBJ1-1; D may be TRBD1 (5 bases). V was clipped by 4 bases and J by 7 bases, with 12 bases between them. The CDR3 is 13 amino acids. Germline-derived CDR1 and CDR2 are KGHDR and SFDVKD. The CDR3 DNA sequence: TGTGCCACCAGTGACCTGACCGACAGTGAAGCTTTCTTT. This encodes CATSDLTDSEAFF.

This chain connects TRBV6-1 to TRBJ1-1, with D perhaps matching TRBD1 (6 bases). Germline V CDR1 and CDR2: MNHNS, SASEGT. V was cut by 3 bases and J by 7 bases, with 12 bases left in between. The CDR3 is 13 amino acids. Here the CDR3 DNA reads TGTGCCAGCAGTGAGAACAGGGCGGTTGAAGCTTTCTTT. This codes for CASSENRAVEAFF.

CDR3 region: CASSRSRIGSEKLFF. CDR3 DNA sequence: TGTGCCAGCAGTCGATCACGGATTGGGAGTGAAAAACTGTTTTTT. The V and J genes are TRBV5-6 and TRBJ1-4, with D hard to call. Between the trimmed V and J ends, which lost 5 bases and 7 bases, there was a span of 18 bases. The CDR3 has 15 residues. The germline V gene has CDR1 SGHDT and CDR2 YYEEEE.